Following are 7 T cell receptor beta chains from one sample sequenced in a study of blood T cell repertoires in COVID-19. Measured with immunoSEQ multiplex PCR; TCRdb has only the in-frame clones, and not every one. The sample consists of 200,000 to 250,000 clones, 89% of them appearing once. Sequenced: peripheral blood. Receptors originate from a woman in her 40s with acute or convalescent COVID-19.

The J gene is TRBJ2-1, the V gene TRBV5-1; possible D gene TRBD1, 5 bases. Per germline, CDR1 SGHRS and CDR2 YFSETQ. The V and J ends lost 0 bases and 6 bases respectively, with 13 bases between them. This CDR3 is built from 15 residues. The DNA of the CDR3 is TGCGCCAGCAGCTTGGGGCAGGGTTTTGGCAATGAGCAGTTCTTC. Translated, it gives CASSLGQGFGNEQFF.

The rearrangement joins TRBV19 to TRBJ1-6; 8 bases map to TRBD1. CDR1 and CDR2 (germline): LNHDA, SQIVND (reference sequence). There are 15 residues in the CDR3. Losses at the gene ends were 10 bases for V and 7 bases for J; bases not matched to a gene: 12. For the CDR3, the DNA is TGTGCCACCCAGGGGGGTCGGACAGGGAATTCACCCCTCCACTTT. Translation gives CATQGGRTGNSPLHF.

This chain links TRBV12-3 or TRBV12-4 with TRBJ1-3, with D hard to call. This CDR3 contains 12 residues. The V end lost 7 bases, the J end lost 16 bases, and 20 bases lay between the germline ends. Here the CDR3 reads CASKIMGGLRYF. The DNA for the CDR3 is TGTGCCAGCAAGATAATGGGAGGGTTGAGGTATTTT.

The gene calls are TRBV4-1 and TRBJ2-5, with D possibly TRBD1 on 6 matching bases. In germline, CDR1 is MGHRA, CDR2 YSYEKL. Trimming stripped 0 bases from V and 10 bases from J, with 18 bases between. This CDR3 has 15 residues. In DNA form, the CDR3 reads TGCGCCAGCAGCCAAGATAACAGGGCTGGGGGAAACCAGTACTTC. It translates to CASSQDNRAGGNQYF.

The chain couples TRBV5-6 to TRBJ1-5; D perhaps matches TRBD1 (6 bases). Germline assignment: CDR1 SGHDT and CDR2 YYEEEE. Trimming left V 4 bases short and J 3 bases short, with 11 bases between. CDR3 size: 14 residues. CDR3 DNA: TGTGCCAGCAGCCTCGGACAGTTCAATCAGCCCCAGCATTTT. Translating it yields CASSLGQFNQPQHF.

CDR3 in amino acids: CASSQEVQGGTGELFF. CDR3 DNA sequence: TGCGCCAGCAGCCAAGAGGTACAGGGGGGCACCGGGGAGCTGTTTTTT. The chain employs TRBV4-1 and TRBJ2-2; 8 nucleotides line up with TRBD1. Germline-derived CDR1 and CDR2 are MGHRA and YSYEKL. This CDR3 has 16 residues. Germline trimming cut 0 bases from V and 4 bases from J; bases unmatched to any gene: 4.

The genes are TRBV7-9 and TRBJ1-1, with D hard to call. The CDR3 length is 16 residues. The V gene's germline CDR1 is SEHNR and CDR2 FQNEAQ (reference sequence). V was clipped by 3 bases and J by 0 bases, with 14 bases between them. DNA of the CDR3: TGTGCCAGCAGCTTTCCTCACGGGGAGATGAACACTGAAGCTTTCTTT. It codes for CASSFPHGEMNTEAFF.